The present T cell receptor (beta chain) was sequenced within a study of OX40 agonist ivuxolimab in advanced cancers. Study-level background: Patients receiving dose escalation had hepatocellular carcinoma, melanoma, renal cell or head and neck cancer.

Produced via immunoSEQ multiplex PCR; TCRdb's table is partial and in-frame only. This sample has fewer than 70,000 clones, with approximately 87% found just once. This TCR derives from an adult with an advanced solid tumor such as melanoma, head and neck, liver or kidney cancer. The sequencing here drew on CD4+ or CD8+ T cells sorted from blood, taken in a trial of the OX40 agonist ivuxolimab.

The CDR3 loop reads CASSVGGGGGPTDTQYF. CDR3 nucleotides: TGTGCCAGCAGCGTAGGAGGGGGAGGGGGCCCCACAGATACGCAGTATTTT. The V gene is TRBV9, the J gene TRBJ2-3; either TRBD1 or TRBD2 may fit D (7 bases each). CDR1 and CDR2 from the germline V gene are SGDLS and YYNGEE. The CDR3 sequence is 17 residues long. The V end lost 0 bases, the J end lost 2 bases, and 16 bases lay between the germline ends.